Following are 10 T cell receptor beta chains from one sample sequenced in a study of cytotoxic CD8 clonotypes in ibrutinib-treated CLL. Assay used: immunoSEQ multiplex PCR; TCRdb lists only in-frame clones, some missing. The profile covers approximately 84,000 clones, with roughly 86% appearing a single time and about 5.6% taken by the ten largest. The sample in question was PBMCs, obtained before ibrutinib treatment. The receptors here all came from a human donor with chronic lymphocytic leukemia.

The count of this clone is one. The CDR3 region is CASSFPGSEAFF. The CDR3 DNA reads as TGTGCCAGCAGTTTCCCGGGTTCTGAAGCTTTCTTT. The chain joins TRBV27 to TRBJ1-1; D ambiguous. From germline, CDR1 is MNHEY and CDR2 SMNVEV (reference sequence). The V gene lost 3 bases and the J gene lost 6 bases, with 8 bases spanning the gap. CDR3 length: 12 residues.

This clone was seen a handful of times. This chain connects TRBV18 to TRBJ1-1; D is perhaps TRBD1 (5 bases). Germline V gene data show CDR1 as KGHSH and CDR2 as LQKENI. The V gene lost 0 bases and the J gene lost 4 bases, with 9 bases spanning the gap. The CDR3 contains 14 residues. In nucleotides, the CDR3 is TGTGCCAGCTCACCACCGGTCGGGACCACTGAAGCTTTCTTT. It specifies CASSPPVGTTEAFF.

This chain joins TRBV5-6 and TRBJ1-2; TRBD1 matches at 9 bases. J lost 5 bases, V lost 3 bases, and 17 bases had no gene match. The CDR3 is 18 amino acids. Germline V gene lookup returns CDR1 SGHDT and CDR2 YYEEEE. The CDR3 region is CASSWAAVQGAIRYGYTF. Written as DNA, the CDR3 is TGTGCCAGCAGCTGGGCTGCAGTACAGGGGGCGATACGATATGGCTACACCTTC.

The CDR3 DNA reads as TGCAGCGTTGACGCAGGGGTCACGAACAATGAGCAGTTCTTC. This codes for CSVDAGVTNNEQFF. J is TRBJ2-1 and V is TRBV29-1; a possible D gene is TRBD1 (6 bases). This CDR3 is 14 amino acids long. V was cut by 3 bases and J by 5 bases, with 14 bases left in between. Germline loops: CDR1 SQVTM, CDR2 ANQGSEA.

A single count supports this clone. V usage is TRBV5-1 and J usage is TRBJ1-2; D gene unclear. The CDR3 is 15 amino acids. Trimming stripped 2 bases from V and 4 bases from J, with 15 bases between. Germline V gives CDR1 SGHRS, CDR2 YFSETQ. In DNA, the CDR3 is TGCGCCAGCAGCTTTTCTGGTTCACGCGGCTATGGCTACACCTTC. Amino acids: CASSFSGSRGYGYTF.

This sequence joins TRBV14 and TRBJ2-5; D is undetermined. The CDR3 is made up of 14 amino acids. Germline V gene data show CDR1 as SGHDN and CDR2 as FVKESK. V lost 3 bases and J lost 5, with 13 bases in between. CDR3 sequence: CASSQLIEPETQYF. The CDR3 coding sequence is TGTGCCAGCAGCCAGTTGATCGAGCCGGAGACCCAGTACTTC.

V is TRBV29-1 and J is TRBJ1-1, with 7 bases lining up with TRBD1. The CDR3 runs to 12 residues. CDR1 is SQVTM and CDR2 is ANQGSEA in the germline V gene. The V and J ends lost 7 bases and 4 bases, in that order; junction bases with no gene match: 6. The CDR3 coding sequence is TGCAGCGGGGGAGGGGGCCCCACTGAAGCTTTCTTT. Amino acid sequence: CSGGGGPTEAFF. Based on the CDR3 plus reference TRBV29-1 and TRBJ1-1, the full variable domain is SAVISQKPSRDICQRGTSLTIQCQVDSQVTMMFWYRQQPGQSLTLIATANQGSEATYESGFVIDKFPISRPNLTFSTLTVSNMSPEDSSIYLCSGGGGPTEAFFGQGTRLTVV.

This clone has just one count. The V gene is TRBV12-2, the J gene TRBJ2-4. TRBV12-2 corresponds to a pseudogene. This CDR3 has 20 amino acids. CDR3 bases: TGTGCAAGTCGCTTATTTTTTGACGTAGGTTTTTTAATGGCCAAAAACATTCAGTACTTC. Translated, it gives CASRLFFDVGFLMAKNIQYF.

The chain employs TRBV11-2 and TRBJ2-2; 7 bases line up with TRBD1. The CDR3 contains 14 residues. Unmatched junction bases numbered 2, after V lost 1 base and J lost 6 bases. Germline CDR1 is SGHAT and CDR2 is FQNNGV. CDR3 DNA: TGTGCCAGCAGCTTAGGGACAGGCTCCGGGGAGCTGTTTTTT. Translation: CASSLGTGSGELFF.

J is TRBJ2-7 and V is TRBV4-2; 12 positions match TRBD2. CDR3 length equals 21 residues. Germline V gives CDR1 LGHNA, CDR2 YNFKEQ. J gave up 0 bases and V 0 bases, and 15 bases lay outside the gene matches. The DNA of the CDR3 is TGTGCCAGCAGCCAAGAAAGGTTGACTAGCGGGAGTGGGGGTGGCTCCTACGAGCAGTACTTC. This encodes CASSQERLTSGSGGGSYEQYF.